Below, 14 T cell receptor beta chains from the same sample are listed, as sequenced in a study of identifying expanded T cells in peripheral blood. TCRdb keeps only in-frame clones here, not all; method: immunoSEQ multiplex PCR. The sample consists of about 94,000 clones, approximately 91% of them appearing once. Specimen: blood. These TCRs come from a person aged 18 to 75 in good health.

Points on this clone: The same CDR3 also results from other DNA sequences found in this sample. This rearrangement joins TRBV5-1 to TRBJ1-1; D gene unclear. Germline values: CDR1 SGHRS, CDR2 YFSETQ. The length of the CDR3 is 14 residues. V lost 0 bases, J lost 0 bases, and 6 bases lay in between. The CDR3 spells CASSLGLLNTEAFF. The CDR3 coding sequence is TGCGCCAGCAGCTTGGGACTCCTGAACACTGAAGCTTTCTTT.

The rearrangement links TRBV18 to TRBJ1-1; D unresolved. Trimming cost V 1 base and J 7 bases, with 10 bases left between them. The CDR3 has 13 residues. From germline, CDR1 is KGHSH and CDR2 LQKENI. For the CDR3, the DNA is TGTGCCAGCTCACCACGGCAGGTCAATGAAGCTTTCTTT. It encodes CASSPRQVNEAFF.

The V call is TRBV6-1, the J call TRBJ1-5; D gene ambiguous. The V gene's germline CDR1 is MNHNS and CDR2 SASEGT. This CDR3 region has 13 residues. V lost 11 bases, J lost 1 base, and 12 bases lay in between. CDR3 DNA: TGTGCCGGCCAGGTGGAGAGCAATCAGCCCCAGCATTTT. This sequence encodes CAGQVESNQPQHF.

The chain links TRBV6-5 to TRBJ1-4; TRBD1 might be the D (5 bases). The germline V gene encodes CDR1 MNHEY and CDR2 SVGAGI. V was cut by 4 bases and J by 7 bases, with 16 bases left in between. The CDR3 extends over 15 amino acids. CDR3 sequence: CASSWGRPSGEKLFF. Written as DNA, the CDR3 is TGTGCCAGCAGTTGGGGCCGCCCGAGCGGTGAAAAACTGTTTTTT.

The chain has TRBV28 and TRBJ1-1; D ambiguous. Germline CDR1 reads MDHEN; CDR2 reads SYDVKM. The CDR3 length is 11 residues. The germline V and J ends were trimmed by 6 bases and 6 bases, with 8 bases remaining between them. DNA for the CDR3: TGTGCCAGCAGCCGGACCCCTGAAGCTTTCTTT. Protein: CASSRTPEAFF.

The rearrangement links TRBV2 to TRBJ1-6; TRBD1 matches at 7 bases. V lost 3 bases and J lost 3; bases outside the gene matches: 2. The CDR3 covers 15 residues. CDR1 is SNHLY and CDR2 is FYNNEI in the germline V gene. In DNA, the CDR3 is TGTGCCAGCAGTGATGGGGACAGCTATAATTCACCCCTCCACTTT. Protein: CASSDGDSYNSPLHF. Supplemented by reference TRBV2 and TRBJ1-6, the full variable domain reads EPEVTQTPSHQVTQMGQEVILRCVPISNHLYFYWYRQILGQKVEFLVSFYNNEISEKSEIFDDQFSVERPDGSNFTLKIRSTKLEDSAMYFCASSDGDSYNSPLHFGNGTRLTVT.

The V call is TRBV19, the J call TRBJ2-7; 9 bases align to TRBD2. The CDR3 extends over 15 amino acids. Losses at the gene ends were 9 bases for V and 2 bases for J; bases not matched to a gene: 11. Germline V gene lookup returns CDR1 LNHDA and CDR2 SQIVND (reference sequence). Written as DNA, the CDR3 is TGTGCCAGCTCAACCTTAGCGGGAGACCCCTACGAGCAGTACTTC. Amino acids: CASSTLAGDPYEQYF. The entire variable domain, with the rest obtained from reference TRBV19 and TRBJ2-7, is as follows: DGGITQSPKYLFRKEGQNVTLSCEQNLNHDAMYWYRQDPGQGLRLIYYSQIVNDFQKGDIAEGYSVSREKKESFPLTVTSAQKNPTAFYLCASSTLAGDPYEQYFGPGTRLTVT.

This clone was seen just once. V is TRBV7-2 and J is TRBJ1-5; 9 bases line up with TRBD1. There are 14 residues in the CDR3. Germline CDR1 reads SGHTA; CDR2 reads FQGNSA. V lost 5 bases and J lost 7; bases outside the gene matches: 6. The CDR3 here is CASSPRTGEQPQHF. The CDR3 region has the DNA TGTGCCAGCAGCCCCAGGACAGGGGAACAGCCCCAGCATTTT.

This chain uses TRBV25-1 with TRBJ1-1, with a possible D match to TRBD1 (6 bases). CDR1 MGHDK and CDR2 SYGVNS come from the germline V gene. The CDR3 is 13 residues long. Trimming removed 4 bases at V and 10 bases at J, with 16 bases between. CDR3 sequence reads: CASSAGGQTRAFF. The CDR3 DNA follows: TGTGCCAGCAGTGCCGGGGGCCAGACCCGAGCTTTCTTT.

CDR3 nucleotide sequence: TGCGCCAGCAGCTACCCTTACGAGGGCTTGGACACCGGGGAGCTGTTTTTT. Protein product: CASSYPYEGLDTGELFF. The genes are TRBV5-1 and TRBJ2-2; D possibly corresponds to TRBD2 (5 bases). CDR1 is SGHRS and CDR2 is YFSETQ in the germline V gene. This CDR3 region has 17 residues. Trimming took off 3 bases at V and 3 bases at J, with 18 bases between the two ends. Supplemented by reference TRBV5-1 and TRBJ2-2, the full variable domain reads KAGVTQTPRYLIKTRGQQVTLSCSPISGHRSVSWYQQTPGQGLQFLFEYFSETQRNKGNFPGRFSGRQFSNSRSEMNVSTLELGDSALYLCASSYPYEGLDTGELFFGEGSRLTVL.

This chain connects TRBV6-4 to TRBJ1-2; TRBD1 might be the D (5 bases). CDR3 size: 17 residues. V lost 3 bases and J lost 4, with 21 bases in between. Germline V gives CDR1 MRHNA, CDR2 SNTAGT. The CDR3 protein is CASSESPGLPWGYGYTF. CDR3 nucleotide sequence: TGTGCCAGCAGTGAATCACCGGGACTCCCTTGGGGCTATGGCTACACCTTC.

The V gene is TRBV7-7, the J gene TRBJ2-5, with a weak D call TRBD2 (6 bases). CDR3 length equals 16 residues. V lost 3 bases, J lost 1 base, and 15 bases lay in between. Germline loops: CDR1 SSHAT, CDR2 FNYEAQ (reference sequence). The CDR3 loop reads CASSLVGSRAQETQYF. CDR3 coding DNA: TGTGCCAGCAGCTTGGTCGGGAGTAGGGCCCAAGAGACCCAGTACTTC.

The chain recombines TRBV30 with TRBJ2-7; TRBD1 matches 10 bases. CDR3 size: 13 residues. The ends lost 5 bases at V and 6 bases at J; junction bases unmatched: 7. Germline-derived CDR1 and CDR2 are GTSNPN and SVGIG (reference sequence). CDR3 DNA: TGTGCCTGGGCGGGACAGGGGCTTGGCGAGCAGTACTTC. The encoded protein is CAWAGQGLGEQYF. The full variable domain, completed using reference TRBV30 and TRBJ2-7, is SQTIHQWPATLVQPVGSPLSLECTVEGTSNPNLYWYRQAAGRGLQLLFYSVGIGQISSEVPQNLSASRPQDRQFILSSKKLLLSDSGFYLCAWAGQGLGEQYFGPGTRLTVT.

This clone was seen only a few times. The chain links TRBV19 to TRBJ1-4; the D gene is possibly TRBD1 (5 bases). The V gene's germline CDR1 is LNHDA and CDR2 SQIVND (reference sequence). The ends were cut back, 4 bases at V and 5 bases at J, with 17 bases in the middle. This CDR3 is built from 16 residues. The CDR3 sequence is CASSSRGGPTNEKLFF. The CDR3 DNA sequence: TGTGCCAGTAGTAGTCGGGGGGGACCGACGAATGAAAAACTGTTTTTT.